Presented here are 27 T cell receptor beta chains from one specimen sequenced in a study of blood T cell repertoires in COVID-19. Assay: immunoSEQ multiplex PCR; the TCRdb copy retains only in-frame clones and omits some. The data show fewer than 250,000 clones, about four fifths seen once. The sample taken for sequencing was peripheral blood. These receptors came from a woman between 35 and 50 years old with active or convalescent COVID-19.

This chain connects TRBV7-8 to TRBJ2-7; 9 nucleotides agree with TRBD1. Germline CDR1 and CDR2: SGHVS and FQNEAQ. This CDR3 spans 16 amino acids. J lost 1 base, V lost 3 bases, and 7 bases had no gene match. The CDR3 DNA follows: TGTGCCAGCAGCTTTACAGGGGGCGCTTCTTCCTACGAGCAGTACTTC. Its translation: CASSFTGGASSYEQYF.

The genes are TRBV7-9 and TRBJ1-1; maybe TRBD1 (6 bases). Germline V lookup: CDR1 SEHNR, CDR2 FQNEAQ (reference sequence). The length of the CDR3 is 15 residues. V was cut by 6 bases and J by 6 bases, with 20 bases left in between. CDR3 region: CASRPQQGPGPEAFF. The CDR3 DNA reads TGTGCCAGCAGGCCCCAACAGGGCCCGGGGCCTGAAGCTTTCTTT. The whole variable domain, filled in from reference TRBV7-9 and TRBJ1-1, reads DTGVSQNPRHKITKRGQNVTFRCDPISEHNRLYWYRQTLGQGPEFLTYFQNEAQLEKSRLLSDRFSAERPKGSFSTLEIQRTEQGDSAMYLCASRPQQGPGPEAFFGQGTRLTVV.

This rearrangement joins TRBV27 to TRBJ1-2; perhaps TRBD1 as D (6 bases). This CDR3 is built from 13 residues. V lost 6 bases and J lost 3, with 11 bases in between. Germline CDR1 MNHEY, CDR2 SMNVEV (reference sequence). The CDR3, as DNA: TGTGCCAGCAGAGGGGGGGGCGACTATGGCTACACCTTC. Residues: CASRGGGDYGYTF.

The DNA for the CDR3 is TGTGCCACCAAGACAGTGGATTCACCCCTCCACTTT. Residues: CATKTVDSPLHF. The chain recombines TRBV10-3 with TRBJ1-6, with D possibly matching TRBD1 (5 bases). Between the trimmed V and J ends, which lost 10 bases and 8 bases, there was a span of 12 bases. CDR1 and CDR2 (germline): ENHRY, SYGVKD. CDR3 length equals 12 residues.

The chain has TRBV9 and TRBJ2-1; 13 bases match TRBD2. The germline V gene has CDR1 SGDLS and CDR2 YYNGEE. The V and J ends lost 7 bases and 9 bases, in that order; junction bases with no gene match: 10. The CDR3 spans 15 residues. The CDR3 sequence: CASGRLAGGSGEQFF. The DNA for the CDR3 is TGTGCCAGCGGTCGACTAGCGGGAGGATCGGGTGAGCAGTTCTTC. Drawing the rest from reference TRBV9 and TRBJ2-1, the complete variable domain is DSGVTQTPKHLITATGQRVTLRCSPRSGDLSVYWYQQSLDQGLQFLIQYYNGEERAKGNILERFSAQQFPDLHSELNLSSLELGDSALYFCASGRLAGGSGEQFFGPGTRLTVL.

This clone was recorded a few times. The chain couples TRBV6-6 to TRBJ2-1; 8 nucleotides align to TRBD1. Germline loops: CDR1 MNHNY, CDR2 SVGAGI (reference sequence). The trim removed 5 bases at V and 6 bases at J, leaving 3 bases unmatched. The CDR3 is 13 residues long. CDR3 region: CASSTTGGNEQFF. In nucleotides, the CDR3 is TGTGCCAGCAGTACCACAGGGGGCAATGAGCAGTTCTTC.

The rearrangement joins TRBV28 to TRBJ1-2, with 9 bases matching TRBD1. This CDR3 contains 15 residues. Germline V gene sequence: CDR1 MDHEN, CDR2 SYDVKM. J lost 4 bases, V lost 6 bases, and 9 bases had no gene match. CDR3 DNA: TGTGCCAGCAGACCGGTGGGACAGGGTGTCTATGGCTACACCTTC. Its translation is CASRPVGQGVYGYTF.

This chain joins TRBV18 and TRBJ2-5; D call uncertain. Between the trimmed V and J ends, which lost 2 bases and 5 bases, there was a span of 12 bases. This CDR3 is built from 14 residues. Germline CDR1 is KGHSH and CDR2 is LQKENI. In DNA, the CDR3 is TGTGCCAGCTCACCAGGGCTTTCTACGGAGACCCAGTACTTC. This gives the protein CASSPGLSTETQYF.

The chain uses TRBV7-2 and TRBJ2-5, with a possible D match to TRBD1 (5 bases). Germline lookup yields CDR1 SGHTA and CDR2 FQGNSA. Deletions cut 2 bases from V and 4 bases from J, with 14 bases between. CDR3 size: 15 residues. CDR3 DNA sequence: TGTGCCAGCAGCTTATATGTGGGGCAGGGAGAGACCCAGTACTTC. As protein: CASSLYVGQGETQYF.

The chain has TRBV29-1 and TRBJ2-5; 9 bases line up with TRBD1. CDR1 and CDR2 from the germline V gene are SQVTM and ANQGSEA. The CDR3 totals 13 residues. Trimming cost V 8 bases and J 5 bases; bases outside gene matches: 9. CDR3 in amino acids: CSTDRGAVETQYF. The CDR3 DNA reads TGCAGCACCGACAGGGGGGCTGTCGAGACCCAGTACTTC.

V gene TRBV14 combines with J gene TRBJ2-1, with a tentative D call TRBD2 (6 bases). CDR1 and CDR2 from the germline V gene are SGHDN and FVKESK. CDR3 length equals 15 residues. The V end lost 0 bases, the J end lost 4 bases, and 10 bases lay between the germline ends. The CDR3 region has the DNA TGTGCCAGCAGCCAAGAAGGGACTTTTTACAATGAGCAGTTCTTC. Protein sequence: CASSQEGTFYNEQFF. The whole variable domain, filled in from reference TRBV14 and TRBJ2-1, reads EAGVTQFPSHSVIEKGQTVTLRCDPISGHDNLYWYRRVMGKEIKFLLHFVKESKQDESGMPNNRFLAERTGGTYSTLKVQPAELEDSGVYFCASSQEGTFYNEQFFGPGTRLTVL.

The CDR3 reads CAGDRGRLSYEQYF. The CDR3 bases are TGTGCCGGTGACAGGGGGCGGTTGTCCTACGAGCAGTACTTC. The chain has TRBV30 and TRBJ2-7, with 10 nucleotides matching TRBD1. The trim removed 8 bases at V and 1 base at J, leaving 8 bases unmatched. CDR1 is GTSNPN, CDR2 SVGIG, per germline (reference sequence). This CDR3 spans 14 amino acids.

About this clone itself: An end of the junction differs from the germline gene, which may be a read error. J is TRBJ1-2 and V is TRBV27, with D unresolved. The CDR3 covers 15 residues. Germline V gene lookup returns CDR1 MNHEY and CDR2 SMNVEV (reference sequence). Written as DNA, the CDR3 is TGTGCTAGCAGTTTATCGATGGCGAGGGTAGGTGGCTACACCTTC. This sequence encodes CASSLSMARVGGYTF.

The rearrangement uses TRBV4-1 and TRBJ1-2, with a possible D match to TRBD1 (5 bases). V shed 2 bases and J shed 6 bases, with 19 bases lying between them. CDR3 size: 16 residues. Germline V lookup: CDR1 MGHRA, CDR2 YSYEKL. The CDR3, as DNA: TGCGCCAGCAGCCAACCCTTTCACAGGTTCGGAGATGGCTACACCTTC. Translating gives CASSQPFHRFGDGYTF.

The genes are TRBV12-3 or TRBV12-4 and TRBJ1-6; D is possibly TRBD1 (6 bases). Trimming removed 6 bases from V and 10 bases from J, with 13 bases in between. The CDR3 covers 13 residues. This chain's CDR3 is CASSRGGLSPLHF. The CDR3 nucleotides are TGTGCCAGCAGCCGGGGGGGCCTCTCACCCCTCCACTTT.

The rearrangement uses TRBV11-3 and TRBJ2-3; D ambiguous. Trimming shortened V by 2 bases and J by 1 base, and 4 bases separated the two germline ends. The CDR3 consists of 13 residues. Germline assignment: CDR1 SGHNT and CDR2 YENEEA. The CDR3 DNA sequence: TGTGCCAGCAGCTTACAGGGCACAGATACGCAGTATTTT. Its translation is CASSLQGTDTQYF. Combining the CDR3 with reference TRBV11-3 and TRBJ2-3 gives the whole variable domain EAGVVQSPRYKIIEKKQPVAFWCNPISGHNTLYWYLQNLGQGPELLIRYENEEAVDDSQLPKDRFSAERLKGVDSTLKIQPAELGDSAVYLCASSLQGTDTQYFGPGTRLTVL.

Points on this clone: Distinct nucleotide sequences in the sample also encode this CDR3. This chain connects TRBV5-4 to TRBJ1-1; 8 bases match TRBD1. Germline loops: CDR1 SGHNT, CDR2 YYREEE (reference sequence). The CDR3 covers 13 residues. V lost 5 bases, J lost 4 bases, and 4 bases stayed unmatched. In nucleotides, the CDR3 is TGTGCCAGCAGTCGAACAGGGGGCACTGAAGCTTTCTTT. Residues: CASSRTGGTEAFF. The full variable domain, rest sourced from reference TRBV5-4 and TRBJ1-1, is ETGVTQSPTHLIKTRGQQVTLRCSSQSGHNTVSWYQQALGQGPQFIFQYYREEENGRGNFPPRFSGLQFPNYSSELNVNALELDDSALYLCASSRTGGTEAFFGQGTRLTVV.

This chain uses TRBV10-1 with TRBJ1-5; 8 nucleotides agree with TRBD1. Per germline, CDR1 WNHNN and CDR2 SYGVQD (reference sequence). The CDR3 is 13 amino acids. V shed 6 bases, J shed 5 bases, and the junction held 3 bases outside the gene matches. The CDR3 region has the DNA TGCGCCAGCAGGGGGGGACAGGATCAGCCCCAGCATTTT. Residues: CASRGGQDQPQHF.

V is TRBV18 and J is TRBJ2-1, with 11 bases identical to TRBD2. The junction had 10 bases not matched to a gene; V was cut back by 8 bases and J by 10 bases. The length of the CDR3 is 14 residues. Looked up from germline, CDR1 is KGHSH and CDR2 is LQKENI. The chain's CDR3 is CASPILAGEHEQFF. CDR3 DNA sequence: TGTGCCAGCCCCATACTAGCGGGAGAACACGAGCAGTTCTTC.

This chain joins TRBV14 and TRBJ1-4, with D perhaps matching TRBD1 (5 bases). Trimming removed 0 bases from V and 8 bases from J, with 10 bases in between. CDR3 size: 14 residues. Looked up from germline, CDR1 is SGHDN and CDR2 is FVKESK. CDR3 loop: CASSQESGGEKLFF. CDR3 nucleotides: TGTGCCAGCAGCCAAGAGTCGGGGGGGGAAAAACTGTTTTTT.

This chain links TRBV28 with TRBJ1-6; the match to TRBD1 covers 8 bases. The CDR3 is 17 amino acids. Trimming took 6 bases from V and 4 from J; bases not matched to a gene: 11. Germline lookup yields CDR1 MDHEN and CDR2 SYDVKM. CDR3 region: CASSYLTGEGYNSPLHF. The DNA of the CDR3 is TGTGCCAGCAGCTACTTGACAGGGGAGGGGTATAATTCACCCCTCCACTTT.

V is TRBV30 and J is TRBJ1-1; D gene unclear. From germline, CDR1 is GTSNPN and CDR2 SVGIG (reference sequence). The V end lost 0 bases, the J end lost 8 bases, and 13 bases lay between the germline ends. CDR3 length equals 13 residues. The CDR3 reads CAWSVLSHQEAFF. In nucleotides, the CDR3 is TGTGCCTGGAGTGTATTGTCACATCAGGAAGCTTTCTTT.

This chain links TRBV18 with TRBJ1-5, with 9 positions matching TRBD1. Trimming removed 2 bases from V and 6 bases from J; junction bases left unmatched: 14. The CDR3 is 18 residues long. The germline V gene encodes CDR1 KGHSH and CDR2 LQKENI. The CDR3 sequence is CASSPSGGTGKWVQPQHF. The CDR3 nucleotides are TGTGCCAGCTCACCAAGCGGCGGGACAGGGAAGTGGGTTCAGCCCCAGCATTTT.

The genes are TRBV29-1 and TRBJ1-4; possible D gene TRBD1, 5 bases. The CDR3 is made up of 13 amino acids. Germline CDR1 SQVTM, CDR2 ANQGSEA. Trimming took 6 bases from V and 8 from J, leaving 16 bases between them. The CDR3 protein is CSVQGRSQEKLFF. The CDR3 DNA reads TGCAGCGTCCAGGGCCGGAGTCAGGAAAAACTGTTTTTT.

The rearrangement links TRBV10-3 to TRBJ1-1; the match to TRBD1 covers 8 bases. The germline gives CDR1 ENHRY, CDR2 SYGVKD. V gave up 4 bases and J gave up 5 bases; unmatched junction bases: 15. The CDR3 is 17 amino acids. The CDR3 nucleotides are TGTGCCATCAGTGTGACCCCCCCTGGACAGGGAGGGACTGAAGCTTTCTTT. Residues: CAISVTPPGQGGTEAFF.

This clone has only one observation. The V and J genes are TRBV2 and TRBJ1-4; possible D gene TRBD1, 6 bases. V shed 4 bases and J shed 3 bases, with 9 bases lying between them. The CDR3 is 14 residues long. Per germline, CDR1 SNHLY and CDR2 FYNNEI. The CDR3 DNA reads TGTGCCAGCAGTGGGACAGCTTCTAATGAAAAACTGTTTTTT. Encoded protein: CASSGTASNEKLFF.

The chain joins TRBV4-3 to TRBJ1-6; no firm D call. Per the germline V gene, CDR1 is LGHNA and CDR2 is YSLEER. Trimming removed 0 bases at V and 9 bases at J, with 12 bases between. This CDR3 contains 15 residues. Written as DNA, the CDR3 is TGCGCCAGCAGCCAAGATAACGGGAGGACTTCACCCCTCCACTTT. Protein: CASSQDNGRTSPLHF.